This T cell receptor (beta chain) was profiled in a study of cytomegalovirus exposure and HLA in healthy donors. General study results and limits: The analysis excluded some indistinguishable V segments, including TRBV6-2 and TRBV6-3. In vitro, a few CMV-associated chains proved specific for CMV antigens. Accurate predictions that matched the HLA-A and HLA-B alleles of most subjects were reportedly made from TCR beta sequences.

PCR employed 60 Vbeta and 13 Jbeta primers. Generated by immunoSEQ multiplex PCR, the TCRdb table keeps only in-frame clones and is missing some. The sample shows approximately 260,000 clones, 84% of them seen only once. The V gene lost 6 bases and the J gene lost 5 bases, with 20 bases spanning the gap. The CDR3 loop spans 16 amino acids. Germline CDR1 and CDR2: SNHLY and FYNNEI. As concerns this clone: Antigen specificity is unknown.

Material: PBMCs. The rearrangement links TRBV2 to TRBJ2-1; D is perhaps TRBD1 (6 bases). The TCR originated in a woman in her forties in good health and CMV-seropositive. Here the CDR3 reads CASSGRTGFRNNEQFF. In nucleotides, the CDR3 is TGTGCCAGCAGCGGCAGAACAGGGTTTCGGAACAATGAGCAGTTCTTC.